The 29 T cell receptor beta chains given below trace back to one sample, sequenced in a study of a mutant IDH1 vaccine in newly diagnosed glioma. Data came from immunoSEQ multiplex PCR; TCRdb stores just in-frame clones and leaves some out. The table has 34,000 or so clones, around four fifths seen once. No antigens are known for them. The time point: week 35, safety follow-up. The vaccine gave 300 ug of a 20-mer mutant IDH1 peptide subcutaneously per dose. The sample here was PBMCs, taken from a glioma patient whose treatment included an IDH1 peptide vaccine. The receptor source for this set is a woman aged 35 to 49 with glioma.

The rearrangement links TRBV30 to TRBJ2-3; a weak D match, TRBD2 (7 bases). V lost 5 bases to trimming and J lost 4 bases, with 25 bases between them. There are 17 residues in the CDR3. The V gene's germline CDR1 is GTSNPN and CDR2 SVGIG (reference sequence). DNA of the CDR3: TGTGCCTGGGCCTTGTATTGGGACAACGGGAGGCCAGATACGCAGTATTTT. Protein sequence: CAWALYWDNGRPDTQYF. Variable domain in full (rest from reference TRBV30 and TRBJ2-3): SQTIHQWPATLVQPVGSPLSLECTVEGTSNPNLYWYRQAAGRGLQLLFYSVGIGQISSEVPQNLSASRPQDRQFILSSKKLLLSDSGFYLCAWALYWDNGRPDTQYFGPGTRLTVL.

This chain joins TRBV19 and TRBJ1-1, with D uncertain. V was trimmed by 3 bases and J by 6 bases, leaving 11 bases between them. The CDR3 is 13 amino acids. Germline assignment: CDR1 LNHDA and CDR2 SQIVND (reference sequence). CDR3 protein: CASSMGSSSEAFF. Here the CDR3 DNA reads TGTGCCAGTAGTATGGGCAGCAGCTCTGAAGCTTTCTTT.

V gene TRBV10-3 combines with J gene TRBJ2-5; TRBD2 aligns across 16 bases. The CDR3 extends over 16 amino acids. After removal of 4 bases from V and 5 bases from J, the junction contained 4 bases not matched to a gene. The germline gives CDR1 ENHRY, CDR2 SYGVKD. The CDR3 nucleotides are TGTGCCATCAGTGCGGGACTAGCGGGGGGGCGGGAGACCCAGTACTTC. Translation: CAISAGLAGGRETQYF.

This chain's CDR3 is CASSPQTGSTDTQYF. The CDR3 bases are TGTGCCAGCAGTCCGCAGACAGGGAGCACAGATACGCAGTATTTT. The chain combines TRBV6-5 with TRBJ2-3, with 7 bases lining up with TRBD1. The V gene's germline CDR1 is MNHEY and CDR2 SVGAGI. V lost 5 bases to trimming and J lost 0 bases; unmatched junction nucleotides: 5. The CDR3 totals 15 residues.

The chain recombines TRBV6-5 with TRBJ2-7; D tentatively fits TRBD1 or TRBD2 (5 bases each). CDR1 is MNHEY and CDR2 is SVGAGI in the germline V gene. The CDR3 covers 13 residues. The ends were cut back, 5 bases at V and 2 bases at J, with 10 bases in the middle. This chain's CDR3 is CASSAGTTYEQYF. As DNA, the CDR3 is TGTGCCAGCAGTGCCGGGACCACCTACGAGCAGTACTTC.

This chain uses TRBV9 with TRBJ2-2; D may correspond to TRBD1 or TRBD2 (5 bases each). Germline CDR1 reads SGDLS; CDR2 reads YYNGEE. This CDR3 is 17 amino acids long. Between the trimmed V and J ends, which lost 0 bases and 3 bases, there was a span of 15 bases. For the CDR3, the DNA is TGTGCCAGCAGCGTAGTGTCCCGGGGCAGGGACACCGGGGAGCTGTTTTTT. This codes for CASSVVSRGRDTGELFF.

The V gene is TRBV27, the J gene TRBJ1-1; D may be TRBD1 (5 bases). From germline, CDR1 is MNHEY and CDR2 SMNVEV (reference sequence). The CDR3 sequence is 16 residues long. The V gene lost 4 bases and the J gene lost 3 bases, with 18 bases spanning the gap. CDR3 in amino acids: CASSWSLGEWDTEAFF. In DNA, the CDR3 is TGTGCCAGCAGTTGGAGCTTGGGGGAGTGGGACACTGAAGCTTTCTTT.

This clone came up a few times. The chain employs TRBV18 and TRBJ1-4, with D maybe TRBD1 (5 bases). Trimming took off 4 bases at V and 0 bases at J, with 12 bases between the two ends. This CDR3 has 16 residues. Germline-derived CDR1 and CDR2 are KGHSH and LQKENI. The CDR3 nucleotides are TGTGCCAGCTCACTTCTCAGGGTCGCAACTAATGAAAAACTGTTTTTT. Translation gives CASSLLRVATNEKLFF.

V and J are TRBV5-4 and TRBJ1-2; D gene ambiguous. The CDR3 runs 14 residues. V dropped 1 base and J dropped 4 bases, with 11 bases sitting between them. The germline V gene has CDR1 SGHNT and CDR2 YYREEE (reference sequence). The CDR3 region is CASSLTGELYGYTF. The CDR3 bases are TGTGCCAGCAGCTTGACTGGCGAACTCTATGGCTACACCTTC.

The chain has TRBV7-6 and TRBJ1-1; 8 nucleotides agree with TRBD1. V lost 5 bases, J lost 3 bases, and 11 bases stayed unmatched. CDR1 SGHVS and CDR2 FNYEAQ come from the germline V gene. The CDR3 contains 16 residues. The CDR3 region has the DNA TGTGCCAGCAGCCCCACCTCCTCGGACAGGGACACTGAAGCTTTCTTT. It specifies CASSPTSSDRDTEAFF.

The chain uses TRBV18 and TRBJ2-3; D might be TRBD1 or TRBD2, each matching 5 bases. Per germline, CDR1 KGHSH and CDR2 LQKENI. The CDR3 length is 15 residues. V lost 4 bases, J lost 9 bases, and 20 bases lay in between. CDR3: CASSRDGDPRGTQYF. The CDR3 bases are TGTGCCAGCTCACGGGACGGCGATCCGAGAGGAACGCAGTATTTT.

There are a few counts of this clone. V is TRBV30 and J is TRBJ1-4; no reliable D call. Trimming left V 3 bases short and J 4 bases short, with 6 bases between. The germline V gene has CDR1 GTSNPN and CDR2 SVGIG (reference sequence). The CDR3 totals 12 residues. In DNA form, the CDR3 reads TGTGCCTGGAGGATAGATAATGAAAAACTGTTTTTT. Encoded protein: CAWRIDNEKLFF.

The chain is built from TRBV5-1 and TRBJ2-1; 12 bases match TRBD2. CDR3 length: 15 residues. Germline V gene lookup returns CDR1 SGHRS and CDR2 YFSETQ. V lost 2 bases and J lost 5; bases outside the gene matches: 2. Here the CDR3 reads CASSLRTSGDNEQFF. In DNA, the CDR3 is TGCGCCAGCAGCTTAAGGACTAGCGGGGACAATGAGCAGTTCTTC.

This CDR3 is CASGLGTGGEKLFF. CDR3 bases: TGTGCTAGTGGTTTGGGGACAGGGGGTGAAAAACTGTTTTTT. The genes are TRBV12-5 and TRBJ1-4; 10 bases are shared with TRBD1. Losses at the gene ends were 1 base for V and 7 bases for J; bases not matched to a gene: 0. CDR3 length equals 14 residues. Germline-derived CDR1 and CDR2 are LGHNT and FRNRAP. Together with reference TRBV12-5 and TRBJ1-4, the CDR3 gives the full variable domain: DARVTQTPRHKVTEMGQEVTMRCQPILGHNTVFWYRQTMMQGLELLAYFRNRAPLDDSGMPKDRFSAEMPDATLATLKIQPSEPRDSAVYFCASGLGTGGEKLFFGSGTQLSVL.

The CDR3 loop is CASSRRGEETQYF. CDR3 coding DNA: TGTGCCAGCTCACGCAGGGGGGAAGAGACCCAGTACTTC. The gene calls are TRBV18 and TRBJ2-5, with D tentatively TRBD1 (7 bases). CDR1 is KGHSH and CDR2 is LQKENI in the germline V gene. CDR3 length: 13 residues. Trimming shortened V by 4 bases and J by 3 bases, and 9 bases separated the two germline ends.

The CDR3 region is CASSLIGNTEAFF. CDR3 bases: TGCGCCAGCAGCTTGATAGGAAACACTGAAGCTTTCTTT. The V and J genes are TRBV5-1 and TRBJ1-1; D is uncertain. Per the germline V gene, CDR1 is SGHRS and CDR2 is YFSETQ. The ends were cut back, 1 base at V and 2 bases at J, with 6 bases in the middle. This CDR3 has 13 residues.

This clone was counted between two and nine times. This sequence joins TRBV14 and TRBJ1-1, with D hard to call. Per germline, CDR1 SGHDN and CDR2 FVKESK. The V end lost 1 base, the J end lost 8 bases, and 11 bases lay between the germline ends. The CDR3 has 13 amino acids. The CDR3 loop reads CASSQGNFGEAFF. As DNA, the CDR3 is TGTGCCAGCAGCCAAGGGAATTTCGGGGAAGCTTTCTTT.

The rearrangement links TRBV29-1 to TRBJ2-7; no clear D. V was pared by 1 base and J by 0 bases, with 13 bases between. In germline, CDR1 is SQVTM, CDR2 ANQGSEA. This CDR3 has 15 amino acids. The DNA for the CDR3 is TGCAGCGTTGAAGTCGCCGGCACCAACTCCTACGAGCAGTACTTC. Protein product: CSVEVAGTNSYEQYF.

This chain links TRBV5-1 with TRBJ1-1; a possible D gene is TRBD1 (5 bases). V gave up 4 bases and J gave up 1 base, with 17 bases separating them. Germline V CDR1 and CDR2: SGHRS, YFSETQ. The CDR3 consists of 16 residues. CDR3 region: CASSHRPGEGNTEAFF. CDR3 in DNA: TGCGCCAGCAGCCACAGGCCGGGGGAGGGGAACACTGAAGCTTTCTTT.

This clone has only one observation. The rearrangement links TRBV19 to TRBJ1-6, with 7 positions matching TRBD1. CDR1 and CDR2 (germline): LNHDA, SQIVND (reference sequence). The ends lost 3 bases at V and 10 bases at J; junction bases unmatched: 15. The CDR3 is made up of 17 amino acids. CDR3 DNA: TGTGCCAGTAGTATCACCACAGGGGACATAAGCGGGTCACCCCTCCACTTT. Protein sequence: CASSITTGDISGSPLHF. The variable domain in full, completed from reference TRBV19 and TRBJ1-6, reads DGGITQSPKYLFRKEGQNVTLSCEQNLNHDAMYWYRQDPGQGLRLIYYSQIVNDFQKGDIAEGYSVSREKKESFPLTVTSAQKNPTAFYLCASSITTGDISGSPLHFGNGTRLTVT.

By frequency in the sample, this clone is medium-sized. The chain links TRBV6-5 to TRBJ2-5; 8 nucleotides agree with TRBD2. Looked up from germline, CDR1 is MNHEY and CDR2 is SVGAGI. The J segment lost 4 bases and the V segment lost 5 bases, leaving 9 bases of the junction unmatched. This CDR3 region has 15 residues. The CDR3 spells CASSPSGGRLETQYF. The CDR3 DNA reads TGTGCCAGCAGTCCGTCGGGAGGGAGGTTAGAGACCCAGTACTTC.

This chain links TRBV5-4 with TRBJ2-1; possible D gene TRBD2, 5 bases. Germline lookup yields CDR1 SGHNT and CDR2 YYREEE (reference sequence). The CDR3 loop spans 13 amino acids. V lost 6 bases to trimming and J lost 6 bases, with 13 bases between them. This CDR3 is CASTSPRGNEQFF. In DNA, the CDR3 is TGTGCCAGCACCTCTCCTCGGGGCAATGAGCAGTTCTTC.

V usage is TRBV16 and J usage is TRBJ1-5; 10 bases align to TRBD1. Germline assignment: CDR1 KGHSY and CDR2 FQNENV. The V and J ends lost 2 bases and 8 bases, in that order; junction bases with no gene match: 12. The CDR3 spans 17 residues. The CDR3: CASSQRWGQGRIKPQHF. The CDR3 region has the DNA TGTGCCAGCAGCCAAAGGTGGGGACAGGGGAGGATAAAGCCCCAGCATTTT. The entire variable domain, with the rest obtained from reference TRBV16 and TRBJ1-5, is as follows: GEEVAQTPKHLVRGEGQKAKLYCAPIKGHSYVFWYQQVLKNEFKFLISFQNENVFDETGMPKERFSAKCLPNSPCSLEIQATKLEDSAVYFCASSQRWGQGRIKPQHFGDGTRLSIL.

V is TRBV7-2 and J is TRBJ1-5; no firm D call. The V end lost 5 bases, the J end lost 1 base, and 12 bases lay between the germline ends. The CDR3 consists of 15 residues. CDR1 SGHTA and CDR2 FQGNSA come from the germline V gene. CDR3 coding DNA: TGTGCCAGCAGCCTACCGGGCCTCAGCAATCAGCCCCAGCATTTT. Translating gives CASSLPGLSNQPQHF.

This clone was observed a handful of times. This sequence joins TRBV30 and TRBJ1-1; no firm D call. The CDR3 consists of 16 residues. Germline values: CDR1 GTSNPN, CDR2 SVGIG (reference sequence). V lost 4 bases and J 1 base, leaving 19 bases between the germline ends. CDR3 DNA: TGTGCCTGGACCCTCCCCCCGACCCAGGAGAACACTGAAGCTTTCTTT. It yields the protein CAWTLPPTQENTEAFF.

The V gene is TRBV2, the J gene TRBJ2-7; perhaps D is TRBD1 or TRBD2 (5 bases each). Germline-derived CDR1 and CDR2 are SNHLY and FYNNEI. V gave up 6 bases and J gave up 11 bases, with 14 bases separating them. This CDR3 is built from 11 residues. The DNA of the CDR3 is TGTGCCAGCAGCCTAGGGTGGGACGAGTACTTC. It specifies CASSLGWDEYF.

The V call is TRBV30, the J call TRBJ1-1; 7 positions match TRBD1. CDR3 length: 14 amino acids. Germline V lookup: CDR1 GTSNPN, CDR2 SVGIG (reference sequence). After removal of 5 bases from V and 5 bases from J, the junction contained 11 bases not matched to a gene. The CDR3 is CAWLTRDRGTEAFF. The CDR3 DNA sequence: TGTGCCTGGCTAACCCGGGACAGAGGGACTGAAGCTTTCTTT.

The chain has TRBV7-6 and TRBJ1-1, with no clear D. The CDR3 spans 14 residues. Per germline, CDR1 SGHVS and CDR2 FNYEAQ. With 8 bases removed from V and 1 base from J, the gap between germline ends came to 14 bases. CDR3 nucleotide sequence: TGTGCCAGCTCACCCCTCCGGGGGAACACTGAAGCTTTCTTT. Protein product: CASSPLRGNTEAFF.

This clone was found once. This sequence joins TRBV7-9 and TRBJ2-1; D gene ambiguous. The CDR3 extends over 13 amino acids. The germline CDR1 and CDR2 sequences are SEHNR and FQNEAQ (reference sequence). V was trimmed by 1 base and J by 7 bases, leaving 8 bases between them. The CDR3 here is CASSLVGVNEQFF. Written as DNA, the CDR3 is TGTGCCAGCAGCTTAGTAGGAGTAAATGAGCAGTTCTTC.